This TCR beta chain was recovered during a study of blood T cell repertoires in COVID-19. Across the whole study: Acute-phase and convalescent COVID-19 samples originated in the United States, Italy and Spain. In each case, the material was cDNA or gDNA derived from T cells, B-cell-depleted T cells, or PBMCs.

Authors' processing steps: The authors estimated nucleated cell counts from reference gene primer amplification. Clones were sequenced by immunoSEQ multiplex PCR, and TCRdb holds only the in-frame ones, with some missing. V and J calls and clone size are those listed in that table; D and trimming were worked out from the DNA. The profile shows 100,000 to 150,000 clones, approximately 81% of them singletons. Sequencing was done on a sample of peripheral blood. The sequence came from a middle-aged man with active or convalescent COVID-19.

Here the CDR3 reads CASSFGSLAGDSEQFF. The CDR3 DNA is TGCGCCAGCAGCTTTGGGTCCCTAGCGGGGGATAGTGAGCAGTTCTTC. This sequence joins TRBV5-1 and TRBJ2-1; 10 bases agree with TRBD2. The V gene end was trimmed by 2 bases and the J gene end by 9 bases; junction bases not matched to a gene: 11. CDR1 is SGHRS and CDR2 is YFSETQ in the germline V gene. The CDR3 extends over 16 amino acids.